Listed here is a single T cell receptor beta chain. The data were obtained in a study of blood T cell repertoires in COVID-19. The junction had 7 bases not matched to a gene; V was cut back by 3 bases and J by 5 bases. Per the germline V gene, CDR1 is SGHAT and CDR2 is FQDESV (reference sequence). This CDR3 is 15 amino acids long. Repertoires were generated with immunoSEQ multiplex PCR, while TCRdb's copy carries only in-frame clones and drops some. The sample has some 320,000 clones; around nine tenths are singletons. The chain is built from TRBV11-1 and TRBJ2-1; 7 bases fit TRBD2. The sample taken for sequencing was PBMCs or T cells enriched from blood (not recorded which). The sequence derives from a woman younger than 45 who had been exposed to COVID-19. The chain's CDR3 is CASSFASGGHNEQFF. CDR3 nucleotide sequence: TGTGCCAGCAGCTTTGCTAGCGGTGGACACAATGAGCAGTTCTTC.